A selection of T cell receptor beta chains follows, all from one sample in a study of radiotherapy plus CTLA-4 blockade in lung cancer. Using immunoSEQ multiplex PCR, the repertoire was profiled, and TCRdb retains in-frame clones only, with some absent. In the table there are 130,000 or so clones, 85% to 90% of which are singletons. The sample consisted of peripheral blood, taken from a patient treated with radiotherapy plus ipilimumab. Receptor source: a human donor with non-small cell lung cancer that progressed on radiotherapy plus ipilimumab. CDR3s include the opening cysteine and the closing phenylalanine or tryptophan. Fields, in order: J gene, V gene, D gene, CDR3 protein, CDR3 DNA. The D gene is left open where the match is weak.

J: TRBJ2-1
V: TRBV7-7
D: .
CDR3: CASSPNFVGSSYNEQFF
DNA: TGTGCTAGCAGCCCGAACTTCGTGGGAAGCTCCTACAATGAGCAGTTCTTC

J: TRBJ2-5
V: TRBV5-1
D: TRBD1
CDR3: CASSLPTGRTQYF
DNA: TGCGCCAGCAGCTTACCGACAGGGCGGACCCAGTACTTC

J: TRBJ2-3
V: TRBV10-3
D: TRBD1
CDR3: CAISRQGSTDTQYF
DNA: TGTGCCATCAGCCGACAGGGTAGCACAGATACGCAGTATTTT

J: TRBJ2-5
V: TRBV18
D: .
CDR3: CASSPKETQYF
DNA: TGTGCCAGCTCACCAAAAGAGACCCAGTACTTC

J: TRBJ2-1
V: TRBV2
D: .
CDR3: CASRRRDFINNEQFF
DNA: TGTGCCAGCAGGAGACGGGACTTCATCAACAATGAGCAGTTCTTC

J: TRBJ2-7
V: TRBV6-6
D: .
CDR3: CASRLDYNYEQYF
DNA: TGTGCCAGCAGACTGGACTATAACTACGAGCAGTACTTC

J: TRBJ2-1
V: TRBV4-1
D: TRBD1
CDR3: CAAGTVLGYNEQFF
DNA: TGCGCCGCAGGGACAGTGTTGGGCTACAATGAGCAGTTCTTC

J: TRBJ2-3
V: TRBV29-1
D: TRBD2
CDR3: CSVVTSGTADTQYF
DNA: TGCAGCGTTGTTACTAGCGGGACGGCAGATACGCAGTATTTT

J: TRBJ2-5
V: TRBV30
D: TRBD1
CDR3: CAWSVGTGGTQYF
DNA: TGTGCCTGGAGTGTGGGGACAGGGGGGACCCAGTACTTC

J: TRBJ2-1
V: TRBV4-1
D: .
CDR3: CASSQVGRQNNEQFF
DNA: TGCGCCAGCAGCCAGGTCGGGAGACAAAACAATGAGCAGTTCTTC

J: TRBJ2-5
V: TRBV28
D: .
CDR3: CASSLAALGETQYF
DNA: TGTGCCAGCAGTTTAGCGGCGCTGGGAGAGACCCAGTACTTC

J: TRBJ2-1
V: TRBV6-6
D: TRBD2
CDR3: CASSYSSGRSNEQFF
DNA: TGTGCCAGCAGTTACTCGAGCGGGAGGAGCAATGAGCAGTTCTTC

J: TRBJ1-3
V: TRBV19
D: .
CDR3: CASSRDRSPGNTIYF
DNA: TGTGCCAGTAGTCGAGACAGGTCCCCTGGAAACACCATATATTTT

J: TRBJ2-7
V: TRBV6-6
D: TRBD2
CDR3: CASSYHLAGSYEQYF
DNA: TGTGCCAGCAGTTACCACCTAGCGGGCTCCTACGAGCAGTACTTC

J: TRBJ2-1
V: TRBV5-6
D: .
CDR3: CASSQGTRAEFF
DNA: TGTGCCAGCAGCCAAGGGACTCGGGCGGAGTTCTTC

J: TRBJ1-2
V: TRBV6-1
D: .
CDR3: CASRYRDAGYTF
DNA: TGTGCCAGCAGATACAGGGACGCTGGCTACACCTTC

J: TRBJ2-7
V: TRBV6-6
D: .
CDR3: CASRTTRVEQYF
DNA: TGTGCCAGCCGGACGACGAGGGTCGAGCAGTACTTC

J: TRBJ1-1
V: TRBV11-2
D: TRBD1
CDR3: CASSLEGGRTNTEAFF
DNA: TGTGCCAGCAGCTTAGAAGGGGGCAGGACGAACACTGAAGCTTTCTTT

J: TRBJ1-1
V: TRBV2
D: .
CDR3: CASSAEGNTEAFF
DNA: TGTGCCAGCAGCGCCGAGGGGAACACTGAAGCTTTCTTT

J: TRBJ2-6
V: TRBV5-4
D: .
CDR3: CASSFVGANVLTF
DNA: TGTGCCAGCAGCTTCGTCGGGGCCAACGTCCTGACTTTC

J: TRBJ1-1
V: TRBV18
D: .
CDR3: CASSPDQNTEAFF
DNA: TGTGCCAGCTCACCAGATCAGAACACTGAAGCTTTCTTT

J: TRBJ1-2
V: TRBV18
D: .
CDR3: CASSPLRDYGYTF
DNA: TGTGCCAGCTCACCACTAAGGGACTATGGCTACACCTTC

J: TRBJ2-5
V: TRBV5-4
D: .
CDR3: CASSLDSQETQYF
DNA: TGTGCCAGCAGCCTGGACAGCCAAGAGACCCAGTACTTC

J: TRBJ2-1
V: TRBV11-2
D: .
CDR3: CASRLGISSYNEQFF
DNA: TGTGCCAGCAGGTTAGGCATTAGCTCCTACAATGAGCAGTTCTTC

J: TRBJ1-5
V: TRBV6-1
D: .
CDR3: CASRLGQNSNQPQHF
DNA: TGTGCCAGCCGCCTCGGCCAAAATAGCAATCAGCCCCAGCACTTT

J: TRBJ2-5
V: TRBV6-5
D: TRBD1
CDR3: CASRDRGSETQYF
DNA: TGTGCCAGCAGGGACAGGGGATCAGAGACCCAGTACTTC

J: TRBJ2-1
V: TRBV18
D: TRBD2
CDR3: CASGRADNEQFF
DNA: TGTGCCAGCGGGAGGGCCGACAATGAGCAGTTCTTC